Following are 24 T cell receptor beta chains from one sample sequenced in a study of blood T cell repertoires in COVID-19 (TCRdb year 2020). Library generation was performed with the immunoSEQ multiplex PCR assay. The clones in this table, taken by TCRdb from immuneACCESS, are in-frame only. Not every clone is retained; where verified, under half of the shortfall comes from an unresolved V gene, and the cause of the rest is unknown. Here the sample has around 46,000 clones; roughly 77% occur a single time. The ten biggest clones cover about 19% of the sample. Sequencing input: peripheral blood. The receptor set was obtained from a human donor with active or convalescent COVID-19. The donor label of this sample is uncertain.

The J gene is TRBJ1-4, the V gene TRBV19; D gene ambiguous. Trimming took off 1 base at V and 8 bases at J, with 14 bases between the two ends. The CDR3 runs 15 residues. Germline CDR1 and CDR2: LNHDA and SQIVND (reference sequence). CDR3 DNA sequence: TGTGCCAGTAGTATAGGAGTATCCTACGGGGAAAAACTGTTTTTT. Amino acid sequence: CASSIGVSYGEKLFF.

V usage is TRBV5-8 and J usage is TRBJ1-4, with D uncertain. The CDR3 loop spans 14 amino acids. Germline CDR1 SGHTS, CDR2 YDEGEE. Trimming removed 0 bases from V and 4 bases from J, with 7 bases in between. This CDR3 reads CASSLDSYNEKLFF. CDR3 DNA: TGTGCCAGCAGCTTGGACAGCTATAATGAAAAACTGTTTTTT.

The chain joins TRBV30 to TRBJ1-3, with D hard to call. Per germline, CDR1 GTSNPN and CDR2 SVGIG (reference sequence). The CDR3 covers 13 residues. V was trimmed by 2 bases and J by 3 bases, leaving 8 bases between them. CDR3 sequence (DNA): TGTGCCTGGAGTAGGACTGGTGGAAACACCATATATTTT. This sequence encodes CAWSRTGGNTIYF.

This chain uses TRBV27 with TRBJ2-5; no clear D gene. V was pared by 3 bases and J by 5 bases, with 10 bases between. The CDR3 length is 13 residues. The germline V gene encodes CDR1 MNHEY and CDR2 SMNVEV (reference sequence). As DNA, the CDR3 is TGTGCCAGCAGTTTCAACCCTCGGGAGACCCAGTACTTC. Its protein product is CASSFNPRETQYF.

This clone showed up just once. The chain uses TRBV28 and TRBJ2-7; 7 bases fit TRBD2. Trimming took 5 bases from V and 4 from J; bases not matched to a gene: 20. The CDR3 contains 18 residues. Germline CDR1 is MDHEN and CDR2 is SYDVKM. CDR3 bases: TGTGCCAGCAGTCCGACCCTATTCAAAGCGGGAAGCGGGTACGAGCAGTACTTC. Its protein is CASSPTLFKAGSGYEQYF.

The chain combines TRBV10-3 with TRBJ2-7; 8 bases fit TRBD1. V shed 6 bases and J 2 bases; nucleotides not matched to a gene: 6. Germline V gene sequence: CDR1 ENHRY, CDR2 SYGVKD. CDR3 length: 14 residues. The CDR3 coding sequence is TGTGCCATCAGCCCGGGACAGGCCCCCTACGAGCAGTACTTC. This encodes CAISPGQAPYEQYF.

This sequence joins TRBV3-1 (or the pseudogene TRBV3-2) and TRBJ2-7, with TRBD2 matching 11 bases. The CDR3 is 15 amino acids. Germline V gene data show CDR1 as LGHDT and CDR2 as YNNKEL (reference sequence). With 9 bases clipped from V and 4 bases from J, the junction kept 11 bases outside the gene matches. For the CDR3, the DNA is TGTGCCAGTACCTTAGCGGGAGGGCCCGAGTACGAGCAGTACTTC. It codes for CASTLAGGPEYEQYF.

This chain joins TRBV24-1 and TRBJ2-3; 10 bases match TRBD2. The J segment lost 5 bases and the V segment lost 6 bases, leaving 7 bases of the junction unmatched. This CDR3 region has 15 residues. Germline V gene sequence: CDR1 KGHDR, CDR2 SFDVKD. CDR3 nucleotides: TGTGCCACCAGTTCTAGCGGGAGCAGGGGAGATACGCAGTATTTT. It encodes CATSSSGSRGDTQYF.

The table lists this clone with a count of one. The chain joins TRBV21-1 to TRBJ2-7; the D call of TRBD2 is as the table states it, not checked on the DNA. TRBV21-1 is described as a pseudogene. This CDR3 is 14 amino acids long. CDR3 sequence: CASSKGDSAYEQYF. DNA of the CDR3: TGTGCCAGCAGCAAAGGGGACTCCGCCTACGAGCAGTACTTC.

The chain is built from TRBV2 and TRBJ2-7; the match to TRBD1 covers 8 bases. The CDR3 has 14 amino acids. From germline, CDR1 is SNHLY and CDR2 FYNNEI. V lost 7 bases to trimming and J lost 3 bases; unmatched junction nucleotides: 8. The CDR3 DNA reads as TGTGCCAGCAAAGGCGACAGGGGAGGCTACGAGCAGTACTTC. It yields the protein CASKGDRGGYEQYF.

The DNA for the CDR3 is TGTGCCACCAGCAGACAGGGTGAGACCCAGTACTTC. Protein product: CATSRQGETQYF. This chain connects TRBV15 to TRBJ2-5, with a weak D call TRBD1 (5 bases). Trimming removed 2 bases from V and 5 bases from J, with 6 bases in between. This CDR3 region has 12 residues. Germline V lookup: CDR1 LNHNV, CDR2 YYDKDF (reference sequence).

This chain uses TRBV11-2 with TRBJ2-3, with 8 positions matching TRBD2. Trimming cost V 5 bases and J 0 bases; bases outside gene matches: 13. The CDR3 loop spans 18 amino acids. Germline V gene sequence: CDR1 SGHAT, CDR2 FQNNGV. The CDR3: CASSTGGASGRSTDTQYF. CDR3 nucleotides: TGTGCCAGCAGCACCGGCGGTGCTAGCGGGCGGAGCACAGATACGCAGTATTTT.

In this sample, this clone turned up once. The V call is TRBV10-1, the J call TRBJ2-2; D remains unclear. The length of the CDR3 is 13 residues. Looked up from germline, CDR1 is WNHNN and CDR2 is SYGVQD (reference sequence). V gave up 7 bases and J gave up 1 base, with 7 bases separating them. CDR3 nucleotides: TGCGCCAGCACTCCGGGGAACACCGGGGAGCTGTTTTTT. Protein product: CASTPGNTGELFF.

This chain links TRBV6-5 with TRBJ1-6; TRBD1 aligns across 8 bases. V was pared by 6 bases and J by 10 bases, with 8 bases of the junction left unmatched. The germline V gene has CDR1 MNHEY and CDR2 SVGAGI. This CDR3 comprises 14 residues. CDR3 residues: CASRSGQGESPLHF. The CDR3 DNA sequence: TGTGCCAGCAGAAGCGGACAGGGTGAATCACCCCTCCACTTT.

The V gene is TRBV11-2, the J gene TRBJ2-3; D uncertain. The CDR3 spans 12 residues. Trimming left V 7 bases short and J 0 bases short, with 5 bases between. Germline V gives CDR1 SGHAT, CDR2 FQNNGV. The CDR3 DNA is TGTGCCAGCACCCCGAGCACAGATACGCAGTATTTT. Translation gives CASTPSTDTQYF.

The chain links TRBV3-1 (or the pseudogene TRBV3-2) to TRBJ2-7; D not certain. This CDR3 is built from 12 residues. CDR1 is LGHDT and CDR2 is YNNKEL in the germline V gene (reference sequence). Trimming took 2 bases from V and 5 from J, leaving 7 bases between them. The CDR3 DNA sequence: TGTGCCAGCAGCCAAAATAGCCACGAGCAGTACTTC. Its translation: CASSQNSHEQYF.

This chain uses TRBV4-1 with TRBJ2-2; D unresolved. The CDR3 is 15 residues long. V lost 1 base and J lost 4, with 10 bases in between. From germline, CDR1 is MGHRA and CDR2 YSYEKL. The CDR3 reads CASSQAMGSTGELFF. CDR3 coding DNA: TGCGCCAGCAGCCAAGCGATGGGCAGCACCGGGGAGCTGTTTTTT.

This chain links TRBV25-1 with TRBJ2-7; D not certain. Trimming left V 4 bases short and J 0 bases short, with 10 bases between. This CDR3 region has 14 residues. Germline CDR1 is MGHDK and CDR2 is SYGVNS. Written as DNA, the CDR3 is TGTGCCAGCAGTGGACATCCCCGCTCCTACGAGCAGTACTTC. Amino acid sequence: CASSGHPRSYEQYF.

In DNA form, the CDR3 reads TGTGCCAGAAGCTTTTGGGGGACAGGGTGGTACTATGGCTACACCTTC. This sequence encodes CARSFWGTGWYYGYTF. The chain recombines TRBV5-3 with TRBJ1-2; TRBD1 aligns across 9 bases. TRBV5-3 is an open reading frame, and its role is uncertain. The CDR3 contains 16 residues. J gave up 3 bases and V 2 bases, and 8 bases lay outside the gene matches.

This clone was seen a single time. The CDR3 DNA reads TGCGCCAGCAGGCCCACGGGACAGTCTGGAAACACCATATATTTT. Its protein is CASRPTGQSGNTIYF. The chain uses TRBV10-2 and TRBJ1-3; TRBD1 agrees at 7 bases. This CDR3 is 15 amino acids long. The germline V gene has CDR1 WSHSY and CDR2 SAAADI. V lost 6 bases and J lost 1; bases outside the gene matches: 6.

V usage is TRBV18 and J usage is TRBJ1-5, with 8 nucleotides matching TRBD1. The CDR3 totals 14 residues. CDR1 is KGHSH, CDR2 LQKENI, per germline. Trimming removed 2 bases from V and 4 bases from J; junction bases left unmatched: 1. The CDR3 region is CASSPRTGNQPQHF. CDR3 nucleotide sequence: TGTGCCAGCTCACCAAGGACAGGGAATCAGCCCCAGCATTTT.

This rearrangement joins TRBV7-2 to TRBJ1-2; tentative D call: TRBD1 (6 bases). Germline V gene sequence: CDR1 SGHTA, CDR2 FQGNSA. V lost 7 bases and J lost 7, with 16 bases in between. The CDR3 has 13 amino acids. CDR3 sequence (DNA): TGTGCCAGCACCTTCCAGGGGCAAGGTGGCTACACCTTC. Amino acid sequence: CASTFQGQGGYTF. Variable domain in full (rest from reference TRBV7-2 and TRBJ1-2): GAGVSQSPSNKVTEKGKDVELRCDPISGHTALYWYRQSLGQGLEFLIYFQGNSAPDKSGLPSDRFSAERTGGSVSTLTIQRTQQEDSAVYLCASTFQGQGGYTFGSGTRLTVV.

This rearrangement joins TRBV19 to TRBJ1-6, with 8 bases that match TRBD1. CDR1 is LNHDA, CDR2 SQIVND, per germline (reference sequence). The CDR3 length is 16 residues. The J segment lost 0 bases and the V segment lost 9 bases, leaving 7 bases of the junction unmatched. The CDR3 bases are TGTGCCAGCGGACAGGGAGTCGGCTCCTATAATTCACCCCTCCACTTT. It is translated as CASGQGVGSYNSPLHF.

The chain uses TRBV7-3 and TRBJ2-3; 9 nucleotides line up with TRBD2. Trimming removed 6 bases from V and 5 bases from J; junction bases left unmatched: 0. Germline CDR1 is SGHTA and CDR2 is FQGTGA. The CDR3 is made up of 12 amino acids. The CDR3 reads CASRLAGDTQYF. The CDR3 nucleotides are TGTGCCAGCAGACTAGCGGGAGATACGCAGTATTTT.